The 20 T cell receptor beta chains in this list originate from one sample, sequenced in a study of CD8 T cells in ankylosing spondylitis. No antigen has been identified for these receptors. General study findings and limits: Ankylosing spondylitis blood appeared to be characterized by a TCR beta motif of 7 to 9 highly homologous variants.

In TCRdb, the 5' RACE reads were re-called with MiXCR into one record per CDR3 protein. The sample gives around 430,000 distinct CDR3 sequences, under 20% of which show up once; approximately 1% is in the top ten. The sequencing sample was made of blood, either unsorted or a sorted T cell fraction (not recorded which). The receptors originated from a male donor with ankylosing spondylitis.

The chain combines TRBV11-2 with TRBJ2-2; D possibly corresponds to TRBD2 (5 bases). The CDR3 has 16 amino acids. Looked up from germline, CDR1 is SGHAT and CDR2 is FQNNGV. V gave up 0 bases and J gave up 6 bases, with 14 bases separating them. The CDR3 region is CASSLDISSRAGELFF. CDR3 DNA sequence: TGTGCCAGCAGCTTAGATATCTCTAGCCGGGCCGGGGAGCTGTTTTTT.

Many counts were recorded for this clonotype. V and J are TRBV12-3 or TRBV12-4 and TRBJ2-2, with TRBD2 as a possible D gene (6 bases). This CDR3 has 13 amino acids. V was trimmed by 6 bases and J by 5 bases, leaving 10 bases between them. The chain's CDR3 is CASSPAGTGELFF. In DNA form, the CDR3 reads TGTGCCAGCAGCCCCGCGGGGACCGGGGAGCTGTTTTTT.

This clonotype was detected a few times. The V gene is TRBV20-1, the J gene TRBJ1-1, with TRBD1 identical over 10 bases. CDR3 length: 13 residues. Losses at the gene ends were 4 bases for V and 11 bases for J; bases not matched to a gene: 10. Germline-derived CDR1 and CDR2 are DFQATT and SNEGSKA (reference sequence). CDR3 residues: CSANPGQGIGAFF. The CDR3 coding sequence is TGCAGTGCTAATCCGGGACAGGGGATAGGTGCTTTCTTT.

The V call is TRBV4-1, the J call TRBJ2-7; D possibly corresponds to TRBD2 (6 bases). V was cut by 1 base and J by 0 bases, with 10 bases left in between. The CDR3 covers 15 residues. Germline V CDR1 and CDR2: MGHRA, YSYEKL. CDR3 bases: TGCGCCAGCAGCCAAGGACTAGTTCTCTCCTACGAGCAGTACTTC. Its protein product is CASSQGLVLSYEQYF.

This chain connects TRBV4-2 to TRBJ2-2; weak D call: TRBD2 (5 bases). Deletions cut 2 bases from V and 3 bases from J, with 16 bases between. The CDR3 is 17 amino acids. Per germline, CDR1 LGHNA and CDR2 YNFKEQ. This CDR3 reads CASSQLEREWDTGELFF. In DNA, the CDR3 is TGTGCCAGCAGCCAACTGGAGAGGGAGTGGGACACCGGGGAGCTGTTTTTT.

J is TRBJ1-1 and V is TRBV7-2; D is undetermined. V shed 8 bases and J shed 4 bases, with 11 bases lying between them. CDR1 SGHTA and CDR2 FQGNSA come from the germline V gene. The CDR3 loop spans 12 amino acids. CDR3 amino acids: CASATSRTEAFF. The CDR3 coding sequence is TGTGCCAGCGCCACGTCCCGCACTGAAGCTTTCTTT.

The CDR3 nucleotides read TGTGCCAGCAGCTTAGCGGTGGGGACGTACAATGAGCAGTTCTTC. It encodes CASSLAVGTYNEQFF. The chain uses TRBV7-2 and TRBJ2-1; D is perhaps TRBD1 or TRBD2 (5 bases each). The V end was cut by 0 bases, the J end by 4 bases, with 10 bases between. Looked up from germline, CDR1 is SGHTA and CDR2 is FQGNSA. The CDR3 runs 15 residues.

A few counts support this clonotype. The rearrangement uses TRBV14 and TRBJ2-7; the D gene is possibly TRBD1 (6 bases). The ends were cut back, 4 bases at V and 4 bases at J, with 14 bases in the middle. The CDR3 covers 14 residues. Germline V gene lookup returns CDR1 SGHDN and CDR2 FVKESK. CDR3: CASSLNGQNYEQYF. The CDR3 DNA is TGTGCCAGCAGCCTAAACGGACAGAATTACGAGCAGTACTTC.

With respect to this clonotype: One junction end does not reproduce the germline sequence, and a read error may be involved. This chain joins TRBV4-3 and TRBJ2-7; D remains ambiguous. The CDR3 loop spans 14 amino acids. CDR1 and CDR2 (germline): LGHNA, YSLEER. The CDR3 DNA is TGCGCCAGCAGCCAAGCCAGTGGACGCTACGTGCAGTACTTC. Its protein is CASSQASGRYVQYF.

The gene calls are TRBV6-2 or TRBV6-3 and TRBJ1-5; D call uncertain. The V and J ends lost 0 bases and 4 bases respectively, with 7 bases between them. Germline CDR1 and CDR2: MNHEY and SVGEGT. The CDR3 sequence is 14 residues long. The CDR3 region is CASSYSTENQPQHF. In DNA form, the CDR3 reads TGTGCCAGCAGTTACTCTACGGAAAATCAGCCCCAGCATTTT.

This rearrangement joins TRBV18 to TRBJ2-1; no firm D call. The CDR3 contains 14 residues. With 3 bases removed from V and 5 bases from J, the gap between germline ends came to 11 bases. In germline, CDR1 is KGHSH, CDR2 LQKENI. Here the CDR3 DNA reads TGTGCCAGCTCACCCAAAAGGGTAGACAATGAGCAGTTCTTC. This codes for CASSPKRVDNEQFF.

V and J are TRBV3-1 and TRBJ2-1; weak D call: TRBD1 (6 bases). This CDR3 is built from 14 residues. The V and J ends lost 4 bases and 9 bases respectively, with 16 bases between them. CDR1 is LGHDT, CDR2 YNNKEL, per germline (reference sequence). CDR3: CASSRNPQGGEQFF. The CDR3, as DNA: TGTGCCAGCAGCCGAAACCCACAGGGTGGTGAGCAGTTCTTC.

The sample holds many counts of this clonotype. The chain has TRBV5-5 and TRBJ2-1; 9 nucleotides match TRBD1. The germline V gene has CDR1 SGHKS and CDR2 YYEKEE (reference sequence). The CDR3 is 16 amino acids. V trimming: 4 bases; J trimming: 3 bases; junction bases outside the gene matches: 8. The CDR3 DNA follows: TGTGCCAGCAGCCTCGCCGGGACAGGGCTCTACAATGAGCAGTTCTTC. It is translated as CASSLAGTGLYNEQFF.

The chain recombines TRBV4-1 with TRBJ2-1; 10 bases fit TRBD2. This CDR3 is 13 amino acids long. CDR1 is MGHRA and CDR2 is YSYEKL in the germline V gene. The CDR3 DNA is TGCGCTTCGGGTCTAGCGGGGGACAATGAGCAGTTCTTC. Translating it yields CASGLAGDNEQFF.

This clonotype was seen a handful of times. The chain has TRBV2 and TRBJ1-3; weak D call: TRBD1 (6 bases). The CDR3 spans 13 residues. Germline CDR1 SNHLY, CDR2 FYNNEI. V shed 7 bases and J shed 2 bases, with 9 bases lying between them. CDR3 in DNA: TGTGCCAGCAAGGGGGACGCTGGAAACACCATATATTTT. It specifies CASKGDAGNTIYF.

The chain joins TRBV12-3 or TRBV12-4 to TRBJ2-1, with 11 bases aligning to TRBD2. This CDR3 is 18 amino acids long. V lost 6 bases to trimming and J lost 0 bases; unmatched junction nucleotides: 10. The CDR3: CASSHAVAGGPSYNEQFF. The CDR3 coding sequence is TGTGCCAGCAGCCACGCAGTAGCGGGAGGGCCCTCCTACAATGAGCAGTTCTTC.

This clonotype was counted only a few times. The chain joins TRBV6-2 or TRBV6-3 to TRBJ2-5, with D uncertain. Germline CDR1 MNHEY, CDR2 SVGEGT. Between the trimmed V and J ends, which lost 3 bases and 5 bases, there was a span of 25 bases. CDR3 length equals 18 residues. In nucleotides, the CDR3 is TGTGCCAGCAGTTATCCAAAGTCGAGACCCGGCGAGGCGGAGACCCAGTACTTC. Amino acid sequence: CASSYPKSRPGEAETQYF.

This clonotype was seen only a few times. The rearrangement links TRBV7-2 to TRBJ2-3; no reliable D call. This CDR3 spans 13 amino acids. The V end lost 3 bases, the J end lost 7 bases, and 11 bases lay between the germline ends. Germline CDR1 reads SGHTA; CDR2 reads FQGNSA. CDR3 nucleotide sequence: TGTGCCAGCAGCTTTGAATCGGCTAATACGCAGTATTTT. Amino acids: CASSFESANTQYF.

This clonotype appeared many times. The rearrangement joins TRBV5-1 to TRBJ1-5; D possibly corresponds to TRBD1 (6 bases). Trimming took off 7 bases at V and 4 bases at J, with 18 bases between the two ends. Germline V CDR1 and CDR2: SGHRS, YFSETQ. The CDR3 covers 15 residues. The CDR3 nucleotides read TGCGCCAGCCGCCTCGAGACAGGAGCGAATCAGCCCCAGCATTTT. Translation: CASRLETGANQPQHF.

The chain links TRBV19 to TRBJ2-4; D is undetermined. The V end lost 8 bases, the J end lost 3 bases, and 14 bases lay between the germline ends. The CDR3 is 14 amino acids. Germline V gives CDR1 LNHDA, CDR2 SQIVND (reference sequence). Written as DNA, the CDR3 is TGTGCCAGTCGGAGTGGTGACAACAAAAACATTCAGTACTTC. It yields the protein CASRSGDNKNIQYF.